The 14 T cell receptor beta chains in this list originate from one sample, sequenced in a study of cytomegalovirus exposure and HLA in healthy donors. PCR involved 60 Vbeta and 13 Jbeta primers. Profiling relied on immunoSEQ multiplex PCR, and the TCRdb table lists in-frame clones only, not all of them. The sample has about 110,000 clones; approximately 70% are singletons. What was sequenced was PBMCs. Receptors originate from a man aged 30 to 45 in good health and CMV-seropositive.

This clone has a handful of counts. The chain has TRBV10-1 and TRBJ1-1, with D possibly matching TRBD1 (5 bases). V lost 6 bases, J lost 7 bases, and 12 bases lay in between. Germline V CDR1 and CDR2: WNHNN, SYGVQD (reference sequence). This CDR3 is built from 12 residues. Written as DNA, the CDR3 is TGCGCCAGCAGCTACCAGGGAGGTGAAGCTTTCTTT. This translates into CASSYQGGEAFF.

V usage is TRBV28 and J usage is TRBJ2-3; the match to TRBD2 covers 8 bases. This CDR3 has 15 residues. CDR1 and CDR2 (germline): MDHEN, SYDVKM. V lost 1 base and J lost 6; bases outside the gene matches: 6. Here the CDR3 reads CASSLFAGGADTQYF. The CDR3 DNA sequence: TGTGCCAGCAGTTTATTTGCGGGAGGAGCGGATACGCAGTATTTT. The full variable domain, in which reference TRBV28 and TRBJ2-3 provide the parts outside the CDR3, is DVKVTQSSRYLVKRTGEKVFLECVQDMDHENMFWYRQDPGLGLRLIYFSYDVKMKEKGDIPEGYSVSREKKERFSLILESASTNQTSMYLCASSLFAGGADTQYFGPGTRLTVL.

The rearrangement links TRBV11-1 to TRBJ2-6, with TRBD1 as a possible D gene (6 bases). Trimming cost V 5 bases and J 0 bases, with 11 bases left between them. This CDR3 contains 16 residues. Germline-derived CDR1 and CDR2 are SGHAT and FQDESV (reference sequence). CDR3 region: CASSRQAVSGANVLTF. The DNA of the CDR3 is TGTGCCAGCAGCAGACAGGCAGTCTCTGGGGCCAACGTCCTGACTTTC.

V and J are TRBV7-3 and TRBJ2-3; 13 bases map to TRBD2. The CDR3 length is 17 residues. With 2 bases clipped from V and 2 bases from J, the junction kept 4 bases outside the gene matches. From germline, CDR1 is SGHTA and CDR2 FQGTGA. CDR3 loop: CASSLGLAGAPTDTQYF. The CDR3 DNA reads TGTGCCAGCAGCTTAGGACTAGCGGGGGCCCCCACAGATACGCAGTATTTT.

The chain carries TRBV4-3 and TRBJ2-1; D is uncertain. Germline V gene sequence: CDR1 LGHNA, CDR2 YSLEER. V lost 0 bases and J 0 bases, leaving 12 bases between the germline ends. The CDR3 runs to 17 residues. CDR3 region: CASSQDPGLSSYNEQFF. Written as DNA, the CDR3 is TGCGCCAGCAGCCAAGATCCAGGCCTTAGCTCCTACAATGAGCAGTTCTTC.

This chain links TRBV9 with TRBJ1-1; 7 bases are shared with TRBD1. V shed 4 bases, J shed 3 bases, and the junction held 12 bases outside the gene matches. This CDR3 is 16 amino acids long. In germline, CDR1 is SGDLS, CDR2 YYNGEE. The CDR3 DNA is TGTGCCAGCAGCCTGATTTATAAGGGGGCGGACACTGAAGCTTTCTTT. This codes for CASSLIYKGADTEAFF.

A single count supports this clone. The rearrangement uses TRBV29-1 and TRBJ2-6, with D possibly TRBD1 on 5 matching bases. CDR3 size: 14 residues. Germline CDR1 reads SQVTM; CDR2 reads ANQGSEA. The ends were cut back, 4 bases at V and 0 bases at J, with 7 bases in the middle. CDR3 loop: CSVGGGSGANVLTF. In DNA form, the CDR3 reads TGCAGCGTTGGGGGCGGCTCTGGGGCCAACGTCCTGACTTTC.

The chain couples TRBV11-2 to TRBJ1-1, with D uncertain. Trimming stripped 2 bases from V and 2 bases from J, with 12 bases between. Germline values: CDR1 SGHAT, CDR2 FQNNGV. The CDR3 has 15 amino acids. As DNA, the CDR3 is TGTGCCAGCAGCTTAAGGGAGTGGGGTAACACTGAAGCTTTCTTT. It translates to CASSLREWGNTEAFF.

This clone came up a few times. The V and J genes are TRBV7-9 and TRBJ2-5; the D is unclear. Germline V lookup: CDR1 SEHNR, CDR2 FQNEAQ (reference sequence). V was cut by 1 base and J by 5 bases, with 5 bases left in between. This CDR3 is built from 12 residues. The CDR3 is CASSLGRETQYF. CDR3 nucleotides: TGTGCCAGCAGCTTAGGGCGGGAGACCCAGTACTTC. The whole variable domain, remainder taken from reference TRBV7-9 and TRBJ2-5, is DTGVSQNPRHKITKRGQNVTFRCDPISEHNRLYWYRQTLGQGPEFLTYFQNEAQLEKSRLLSDRFSAERPKGSFSTLEIQRTEQGDSAMYLCASSLGRETQYFGPGTRLLVL.

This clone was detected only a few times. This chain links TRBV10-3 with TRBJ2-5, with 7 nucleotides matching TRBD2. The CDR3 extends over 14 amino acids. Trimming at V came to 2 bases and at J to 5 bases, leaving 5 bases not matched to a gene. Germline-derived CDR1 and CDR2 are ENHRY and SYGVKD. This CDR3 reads CAISEQLAPETQYF. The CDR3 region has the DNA TGTGCCATCAGTGAGCAACTAGCGCCGGAGACCCAGTACTTC.

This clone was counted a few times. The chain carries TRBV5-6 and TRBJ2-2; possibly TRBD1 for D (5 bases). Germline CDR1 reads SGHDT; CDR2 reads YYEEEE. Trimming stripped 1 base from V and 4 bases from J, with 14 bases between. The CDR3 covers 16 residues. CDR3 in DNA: TGTGCCAGCAGCTTGCCCAGGGAAAGCATCACCGGGGAGCTGTTTTTT. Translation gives CASSLPRESITGELFF.

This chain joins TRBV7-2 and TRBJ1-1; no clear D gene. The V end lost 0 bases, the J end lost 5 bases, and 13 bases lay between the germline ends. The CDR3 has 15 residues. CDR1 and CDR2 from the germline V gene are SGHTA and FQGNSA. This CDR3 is CASSLARLGRTEAFF. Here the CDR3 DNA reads TGTGCCAGCAGCTTAGCTCGGTTGGGCCGGACTGAAGCTTTCTTT.

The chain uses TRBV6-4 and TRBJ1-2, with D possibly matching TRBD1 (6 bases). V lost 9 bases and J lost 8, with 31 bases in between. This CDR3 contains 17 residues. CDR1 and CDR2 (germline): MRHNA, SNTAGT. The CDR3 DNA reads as TGTGCCAGTAGATCAGGGGCAGTGACTTCGCCGGGTCGGGGCTACACCTTC. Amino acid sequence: CASRSGAVTSPGRGYTF.

The CDR3 protein is CASSPRQGDSQYF. The CDR3 nucleotides are TGTGCCAGCAGCCCCCGACAGGGCGATTCGCAGTATTTT. The chain has TRBV11-1 and TRBJ2-3; 7 bases line up with TRBD1. Germline values: CDR1 SGHAT, CDR2 FQDESV (reference sequence). This CDR3 is built from 13 residues. V shed 5 bases, J shed 10 bases, and the junction held 9 bases outside the gene matches.